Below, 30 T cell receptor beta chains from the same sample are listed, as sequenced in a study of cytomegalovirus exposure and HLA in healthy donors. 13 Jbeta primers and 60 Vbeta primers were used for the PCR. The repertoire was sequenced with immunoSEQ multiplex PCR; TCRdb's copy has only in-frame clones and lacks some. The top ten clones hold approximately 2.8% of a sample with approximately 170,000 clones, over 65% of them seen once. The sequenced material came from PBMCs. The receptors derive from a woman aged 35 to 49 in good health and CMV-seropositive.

The CDR3 DNA reads TGTGCCAGCAGCCGGGACAGGGTGCCCCACTATGGCTACACCTTC. It specifies CASSRDRVPHYGYTF. The chain couples TRBV7-9 to TRBJ1-2, with 9 bases matching TRBD1. This CDR3 is built from 15 residues. Germline trimming cut 5 bases from V and 3 bases from J; bases unmatched to any gene: 7. Germline assignment: CDR1 SEHNR and CDR2 FQNEAQ (reference sequence). Variable domain in full (rest from reference TRBV7-9 and TRBJ1-2): DTGVSQNPRHKITKRGQNVTFRCDPISEHNRLYWYRQTLGQGPEFLTYFQNEAQLEKSRLLSDRFSAERPKGSFSTLEIQRTEQGDSAMYLCASSRDRVPHYGYTFGSGTRLTVV.

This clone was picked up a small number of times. The CDR3 region is CAISEGRVETQYF. The CDR3 DNA reads TGTGCCATCAGTGAGGGCAGGGTGGAGACCCAGTACTTC. This chain joins TRBV10-3 and TRBJ2-5; the D gene is possibly TRBD1 (5 bases). The length of the CDR3 is 13 residues. V shed 2 bases and J shed 5 bases, with 9 bases lying between them. Per the germline V gene, CDR1 is ENHRY and CDR2 is SYGVKD.

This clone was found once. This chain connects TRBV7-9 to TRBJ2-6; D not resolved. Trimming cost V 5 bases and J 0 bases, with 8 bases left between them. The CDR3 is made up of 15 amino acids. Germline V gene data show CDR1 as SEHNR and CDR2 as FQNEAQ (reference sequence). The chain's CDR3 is CASSPLSSGANVLTF. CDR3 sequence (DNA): TGTGCCAGCAGCCCGCTTAGCTCTGGGGCCAACGTCCTGACTTTC.

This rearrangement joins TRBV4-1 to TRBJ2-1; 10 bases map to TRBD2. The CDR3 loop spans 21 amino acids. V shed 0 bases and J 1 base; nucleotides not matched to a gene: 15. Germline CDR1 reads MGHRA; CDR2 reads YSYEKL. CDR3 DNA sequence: TGCGCCAGCAGCCAAGATGTAGGGCTAGAGCGGGAGGGCCGGTCCTACAATGAGCAGTTCTTC. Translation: CASSQDVGLEREGRSYNEQFF.

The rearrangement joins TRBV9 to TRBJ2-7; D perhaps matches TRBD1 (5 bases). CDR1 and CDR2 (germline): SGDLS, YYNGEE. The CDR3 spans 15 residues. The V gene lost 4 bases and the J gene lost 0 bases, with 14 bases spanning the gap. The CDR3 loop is CASSPPQGHSYEQYF. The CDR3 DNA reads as TGTGCCAGCAGCCCCCCCCAGGGCCACTCCTACGAGCAGTACTTC. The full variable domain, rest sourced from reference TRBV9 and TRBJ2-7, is DSGVTQTPKHLITATGQRVTLRCSPRSGDLSVYWYQQSLDQGLQFLIQYYNGEERAKGNILERFSAQQFPDLHSELNLSSLELGDSALYFCASSPPQGHSYEQYFGPGTRLTVT.

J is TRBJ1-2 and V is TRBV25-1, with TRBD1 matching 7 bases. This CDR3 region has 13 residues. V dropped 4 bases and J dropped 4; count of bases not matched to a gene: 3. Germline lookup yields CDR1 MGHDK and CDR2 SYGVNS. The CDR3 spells CASSGGTAYGYTF. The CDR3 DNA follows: TGTGCCAGCAGTGGGGGGACAGCCTATGGCTACACCTTC.

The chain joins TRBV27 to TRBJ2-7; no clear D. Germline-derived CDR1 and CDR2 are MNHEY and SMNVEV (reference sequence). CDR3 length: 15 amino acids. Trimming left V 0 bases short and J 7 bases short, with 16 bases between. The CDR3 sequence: CASSLSWLAEREQYF. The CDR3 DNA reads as TGTGCCAGCAGTTTATCGTGGCTCGCAGAGAGGGAGCAGTACTTC.

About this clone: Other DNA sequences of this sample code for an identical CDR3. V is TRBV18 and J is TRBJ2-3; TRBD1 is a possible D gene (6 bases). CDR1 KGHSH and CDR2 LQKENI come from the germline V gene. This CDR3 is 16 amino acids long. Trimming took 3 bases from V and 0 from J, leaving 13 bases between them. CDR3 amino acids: CASSPSTGTSTDTQYF. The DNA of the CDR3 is TGTGCCAGCTCACCCTCGACAGGCACTAGCACAGATACGCAGTATTTT. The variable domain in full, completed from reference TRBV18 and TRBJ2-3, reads NAGVMQNPRHLVRRRGQEARLRCSPMKGHSHVYWYRQLPEEGLKFMVYLQKENIIDESGMPKERFSAEFPKEGPSILRIQQVVRGDSAAYFCASSPSTGTSTDTQYFGPGTRLTVL.

This CDR3 reads CASSPASEQETQYF. In DNA form, the CDR3 reads TGTGCCAGCTCACCAGCTAGCGAGCAAGAGACCCAGTACTTC. The chain joins TRBV18 to TRBJ2-5; a possible D gene is TRBD2 (6 bases). This CDR3 is built from 14 residues. Germline assignment: CDR1 KGHSH and CDR2 LQKENI. The V end lost 2 bases, the J end lost 2 bases, and 9 bases lay between the germline ends.

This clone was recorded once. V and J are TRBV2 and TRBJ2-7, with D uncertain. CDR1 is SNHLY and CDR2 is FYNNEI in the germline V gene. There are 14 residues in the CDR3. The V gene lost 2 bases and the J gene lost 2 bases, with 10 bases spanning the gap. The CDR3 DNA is TGTGCCAGCAGTGAACAGGTTCAGGCCTACGAGCAGTACTTC. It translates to CASSEQVQAYEQYF.

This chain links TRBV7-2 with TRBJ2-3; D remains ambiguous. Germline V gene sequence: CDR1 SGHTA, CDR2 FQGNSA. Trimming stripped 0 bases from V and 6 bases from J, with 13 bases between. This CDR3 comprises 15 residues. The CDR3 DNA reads TGTGCCAGCAGCTTAGCCACAGCTCCCCCGGATACGCAGTATTTT. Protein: CASSLATAPPDTQYF.

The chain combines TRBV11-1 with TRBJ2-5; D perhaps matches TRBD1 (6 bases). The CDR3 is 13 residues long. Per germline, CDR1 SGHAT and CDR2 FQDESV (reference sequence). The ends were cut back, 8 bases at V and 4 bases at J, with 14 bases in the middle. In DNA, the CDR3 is TGTGCCAGCCGAATAACAGGGACAGAGACCCAGTACTTC. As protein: CASRITGTETQYF.

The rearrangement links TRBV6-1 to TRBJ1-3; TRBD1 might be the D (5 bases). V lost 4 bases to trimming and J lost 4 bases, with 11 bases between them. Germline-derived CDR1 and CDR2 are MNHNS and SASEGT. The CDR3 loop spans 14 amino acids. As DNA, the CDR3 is TGTGCCAGCAGTGTTCGGGGGACCGGAAACACCATATATTTT. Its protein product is CASSVRGTGNTIYF.

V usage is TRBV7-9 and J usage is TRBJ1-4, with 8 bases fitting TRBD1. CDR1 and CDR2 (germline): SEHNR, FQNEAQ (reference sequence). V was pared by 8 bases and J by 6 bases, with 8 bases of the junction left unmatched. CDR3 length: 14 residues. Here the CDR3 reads CASCDRGGDEKLFF. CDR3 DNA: TGTGCCAGCTGCGACAGGGGCGGGGATGAAAAACTGTTTTTT.

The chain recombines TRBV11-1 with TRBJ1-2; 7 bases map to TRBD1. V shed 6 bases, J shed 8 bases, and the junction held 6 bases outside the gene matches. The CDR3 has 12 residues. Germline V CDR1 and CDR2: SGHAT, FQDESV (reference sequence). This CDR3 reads CASRGQLSGYTF. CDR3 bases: TGTGCCAGCAGGGGACAGCTTTCGGGCTACACCTTC. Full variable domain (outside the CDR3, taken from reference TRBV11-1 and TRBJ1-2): EAEVAQSPRYKITEKSQAVAFWCDPISGHATLYWYRQILGQGPELLVQFQDESVVDDSQLPKDRFSAERLKGVDSTLKIQPAELGDSAMYLCASRGQLSGYTFGSGTRLTVV.

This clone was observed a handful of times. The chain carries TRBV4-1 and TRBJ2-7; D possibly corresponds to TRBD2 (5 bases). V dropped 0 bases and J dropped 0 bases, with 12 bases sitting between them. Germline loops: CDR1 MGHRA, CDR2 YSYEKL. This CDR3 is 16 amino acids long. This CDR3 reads CASSQDSSGSSYEQYF. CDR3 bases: TGCGCCAGCAGCCAAGATTCAAGCGGAAGCTCCTACGAGCAGTACTTC.

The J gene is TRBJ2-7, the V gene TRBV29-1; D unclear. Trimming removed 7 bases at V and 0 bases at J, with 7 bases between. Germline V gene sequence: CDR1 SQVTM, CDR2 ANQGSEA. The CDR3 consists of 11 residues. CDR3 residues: CSARLSYEQYF. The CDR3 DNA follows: TGCAGCGCCCGACTCTCCTACGAGCAGTACTTC.

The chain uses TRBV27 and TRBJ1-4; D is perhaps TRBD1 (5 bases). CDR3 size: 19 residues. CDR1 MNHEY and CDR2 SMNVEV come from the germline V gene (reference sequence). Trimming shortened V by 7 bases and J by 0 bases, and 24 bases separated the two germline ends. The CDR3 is CASKRKPYVRGTTNEKLFF. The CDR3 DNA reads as TGTGCCAGCAAACGCAAGCCCTATGTTCGGGGGACAACTAATGAAAAACTGTTTTTT.

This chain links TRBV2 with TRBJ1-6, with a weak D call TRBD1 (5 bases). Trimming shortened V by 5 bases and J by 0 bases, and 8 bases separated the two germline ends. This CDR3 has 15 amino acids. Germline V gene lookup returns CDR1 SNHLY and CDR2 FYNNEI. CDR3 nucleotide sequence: TGTGCCAGCAGTTGGGGCAGCTCCTATAATTCACCCCTCCACTTT. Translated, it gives CASSWGSSYNSPLHF. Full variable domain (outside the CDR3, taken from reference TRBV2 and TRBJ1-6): EPEVTQTPSHQVTQMGQEVILRCVPISNHLYFYWYRQILGQKVEFLVSFYNNEISEKSEIFDDQFSVERPDGSNFTLKIRSTKLEDSAMYFCASSWGSSYNSPLHFGNGTRLTVT.

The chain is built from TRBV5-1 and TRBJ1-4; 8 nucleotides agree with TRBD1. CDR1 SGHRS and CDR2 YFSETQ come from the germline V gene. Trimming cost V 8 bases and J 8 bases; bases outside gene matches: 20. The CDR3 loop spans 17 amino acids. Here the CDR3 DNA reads TGCGCCAGAATACCCAGGGGGCGCGAAAGAGTTTGGGAAAAACTGTTTTTT. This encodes CARIPRGRERVWEKLFF. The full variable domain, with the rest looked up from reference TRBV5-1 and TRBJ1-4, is KAGVTQTPRYLIKTRGQQVTLSCSPISGHRSVSWYQQTPGQGLQFLFEYFSETQRNKGNFPGRFSGRQFSNSRSEMNVSTLELGDSALYLCARIPRGRERVWEKLFFGSGTQLSVL.

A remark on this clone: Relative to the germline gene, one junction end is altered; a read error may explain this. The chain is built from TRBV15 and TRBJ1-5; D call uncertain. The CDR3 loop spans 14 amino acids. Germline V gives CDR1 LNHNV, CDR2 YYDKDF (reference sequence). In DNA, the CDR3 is TGTGCCACCAGCAGAGATAGGGCCCCGGAGGCCCAGAATTTT. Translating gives CATSRDRAPEAQNF.

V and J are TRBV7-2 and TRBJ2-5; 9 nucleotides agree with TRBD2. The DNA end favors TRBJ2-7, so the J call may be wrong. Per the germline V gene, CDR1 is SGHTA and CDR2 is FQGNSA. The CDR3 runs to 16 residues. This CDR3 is CASSSDGGGAPYEQYF. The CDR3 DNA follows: TGTGCCAGCAGCTCAGATGGCGGGGGGGCCCCTTACGAGCAGTACTTC.

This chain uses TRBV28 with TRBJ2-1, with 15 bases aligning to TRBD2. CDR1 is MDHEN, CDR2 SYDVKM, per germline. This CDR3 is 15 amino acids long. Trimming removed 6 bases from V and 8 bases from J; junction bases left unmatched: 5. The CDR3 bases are TGTGCCAGCAGGCGGACTAGCGGGAGGGTCTATGAGCAGTTCTTC. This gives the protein CASRRTSGRVYEQFF.

In DNA, the CDR3 is TGTGCCAGCAGCTCCAACCGGGACACCTGGGACTATGGCTACACCTTC. Its translation: CASSSNRDTWDYGYTF. The V and J genes are TRBV7-2 and TRBJ1-2, with TRBD1 as a possible D gene (6 bases). Trimming stripped 4 bases from V and 3 bases from J, with 18 bases between. CDR3 length: 16 residues. The germline V gene has CDR1 SGHTA and CDR2 FQGNSA. Supplemented by reference TRBV7-2 and TRBJ1-2, the full variable domain reads GAGVSQSPSNKVTEKGKDVELRCDPISGHTALYWYRQSLGQGLEFLIYFQGNSAPDKSGLPSDRFSAERTGGSVSTLTIQRTQQEDSAVYLCASSSNRDTWDYGYTFGSGTRLTVV.

The CDR3 region has the DNA TGCGCCAGCAGCTTGTTCGGGCAGGGGGCGAACAATGAGCAGTTCTTC. Its protein is CASSLFGQGANNEQFF. The chain is built from TRBV5-1 and TRBJ2-1; 8 nucleotides match TRBD1. The CDR3 sequence is 16 residues long. With 1 base clipped from V and 5 bases from J, the junction kept 8 bases outside the gene matches. Germline V gene lookup returns CDR1 SGHRS and CDR2 YFSETQ.

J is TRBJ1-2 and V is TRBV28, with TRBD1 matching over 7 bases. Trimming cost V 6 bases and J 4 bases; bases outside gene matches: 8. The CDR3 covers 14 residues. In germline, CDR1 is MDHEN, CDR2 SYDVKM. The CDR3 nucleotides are TGTGCCAGCAGCCTTACCAGGACAGGCTATGGCTACACCTTC. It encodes CASSLTRTGYGYTF.

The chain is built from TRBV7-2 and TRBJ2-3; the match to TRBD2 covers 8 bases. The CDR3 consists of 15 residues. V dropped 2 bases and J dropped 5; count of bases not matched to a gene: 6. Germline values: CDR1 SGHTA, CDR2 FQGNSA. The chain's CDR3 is CASSLSGSWIDTQYF. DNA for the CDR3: TGTGCCAGCAGCTTAAGCGGGAGCTGGATAGATACGCAGTATTTT.

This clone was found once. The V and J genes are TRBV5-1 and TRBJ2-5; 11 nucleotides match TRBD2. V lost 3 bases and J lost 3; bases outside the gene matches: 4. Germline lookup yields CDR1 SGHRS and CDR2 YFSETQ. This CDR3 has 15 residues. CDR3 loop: CASSYGGLAEETQYF. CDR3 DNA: TGCGCCAGCAGCTACGGGGGACTAGCGGAAGAGACCCAGTACTTC.

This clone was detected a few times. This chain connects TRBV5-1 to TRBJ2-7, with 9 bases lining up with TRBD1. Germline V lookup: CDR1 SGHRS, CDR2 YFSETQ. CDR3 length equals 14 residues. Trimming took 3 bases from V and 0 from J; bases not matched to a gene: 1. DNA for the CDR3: TGCGCCAGCAGCTCGGGACAGGGCTCCTACGAGCAGTACTTC. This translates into CASSSGQGSYEQYF.

CDR3 sequence (DNA): TGTGCCATCAGGGACAGCCGGGATTACGAGCAGTACTTC. It specifies CAIRDSRDYEQYF. V and J are TRBV10-3 and TRBJ2-7, with TRBD1 as a possible D gene (6 bases). The CDR3 consists of 13 residues. The germline V gene encodes CDR1 ENHRY and CDR2 SYGVKD. Trimming removed 6 bases from V and 4 bases from J, with 13 bases in between.